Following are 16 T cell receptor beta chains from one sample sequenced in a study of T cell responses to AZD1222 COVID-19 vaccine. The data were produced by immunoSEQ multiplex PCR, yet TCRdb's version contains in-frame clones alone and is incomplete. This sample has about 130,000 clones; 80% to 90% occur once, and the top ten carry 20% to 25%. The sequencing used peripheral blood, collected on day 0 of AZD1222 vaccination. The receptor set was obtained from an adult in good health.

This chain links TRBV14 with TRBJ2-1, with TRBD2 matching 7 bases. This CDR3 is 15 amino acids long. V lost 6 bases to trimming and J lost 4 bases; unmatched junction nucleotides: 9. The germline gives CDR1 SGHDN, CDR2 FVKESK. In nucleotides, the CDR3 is TGTGCCAGCAGGCAAAGAGGGACTACTTACAATGAGCAGTTCTTC. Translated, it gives CASRQRGTTYNEQFF.

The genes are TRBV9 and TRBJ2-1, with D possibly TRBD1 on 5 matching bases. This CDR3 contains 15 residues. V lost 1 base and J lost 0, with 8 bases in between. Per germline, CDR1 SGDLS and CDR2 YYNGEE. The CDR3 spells CASSVQGSSYNEQFF. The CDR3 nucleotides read TGTGCCAGCAGCGTACAGGGAAGCTCCTACAATGAGCAGTTCTTC.

CDR3 bases: TGTGAAACGGACAGGGCGAATCAGCCCCAGCATTTT. It specifies CETDRANQPQHF. The J gene is TRBJ1-5, the V gene TRBV4-2; 8 bases are a match to TRBD1. The CDR3 is made up of 12 amino acids. CDR1 is LGHNA and CDR2 is YNFKEQ in the germline V gene.

CDR3 amino acids: CASLPGLAGNEQFF. For the CDR3, the DNA is TGTGCCAGTTTACCGGGACTAGCGGGCAATGAGCAGTTCTTC. The chain joins TRBV2 to TRBJ2-1; 12 bases are a match to TRBD2. The CDR3 spans 14 residues. Germline V lookup: CDR1 SNHLY, CDR2 FYNNEI. V trimming: 9 bases; J trimming: 6 bases; junction bases outside the gene matches: 6.

The CDR3 is CASSQDQGHDEKLFF. Written as DNA, the CDR3 is TGCGCCAGCAGCCAAGATCAGGGCCATGACGAAAAACTGTTTTTT. The gene calls are TRBV4-3 and TRBJ1-4; D possibly corresponds to TRBD1 (5 bases). CDR1 is LGHNA and CDR2 is YSLEER in the germline V gene. The CDR3 loop spans 15 amino acids. Trimming removed 0 bases at V and 8 bases at J, with 13 bases between.

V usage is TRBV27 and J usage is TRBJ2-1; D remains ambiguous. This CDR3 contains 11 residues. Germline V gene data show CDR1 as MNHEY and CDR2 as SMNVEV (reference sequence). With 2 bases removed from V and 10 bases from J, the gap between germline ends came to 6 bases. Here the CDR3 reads CASSLGQEQFF. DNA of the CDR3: TGTGCCAGCAGTTTAGGGCAGGAGCAGTTCTTC.

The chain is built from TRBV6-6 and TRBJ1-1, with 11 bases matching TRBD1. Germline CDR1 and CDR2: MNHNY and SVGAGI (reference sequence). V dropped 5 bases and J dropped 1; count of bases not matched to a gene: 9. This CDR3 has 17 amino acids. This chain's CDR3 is CASSRGQGGFGNTEAFF. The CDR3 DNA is TGTGCCAGCAGTCGGGGACAGGGGGGATTCGGGAACACTGAAGCTTTCTTT.

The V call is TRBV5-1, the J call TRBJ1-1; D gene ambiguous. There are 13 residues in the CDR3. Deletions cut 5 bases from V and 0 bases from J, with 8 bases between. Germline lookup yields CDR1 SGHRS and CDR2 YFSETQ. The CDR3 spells CASRFDVNTEAFF. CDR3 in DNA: TGCGCCAGCAGATTTGACGTGAACACTGAAGCTTTCTTT.

CDR3 loop: CASSRQVFQPQHF. In nucleotides, the CDR3 is TGTGCCAGCAGTCGACAAGTGTTTCAGCCCCAGCATTTT. The rearrangement uses TRBV2 and TRBJ1-5, with D hard to call. V dropped 5 bases and J dropped 6 bases, with 11 bases sitting between them. Germline loops: CDR1 SNHLY, CDR2 FYNNEI. The CDR3 spans 13 residues.

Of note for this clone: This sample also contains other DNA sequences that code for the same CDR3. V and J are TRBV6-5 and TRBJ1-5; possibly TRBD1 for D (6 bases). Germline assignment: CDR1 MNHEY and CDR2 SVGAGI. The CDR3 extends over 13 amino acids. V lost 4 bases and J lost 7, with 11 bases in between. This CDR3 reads CASSSGGGQPQHF. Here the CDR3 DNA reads TGTGCCAGCAGTTCCGGAGGGGGACAGCCCCAGCATTTT.

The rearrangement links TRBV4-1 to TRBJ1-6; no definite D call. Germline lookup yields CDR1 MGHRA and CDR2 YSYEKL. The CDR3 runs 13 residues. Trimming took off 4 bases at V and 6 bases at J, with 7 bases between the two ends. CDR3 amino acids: CASSLIPNSPLHF. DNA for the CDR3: TGCGCCAGCAGCCTAATCCCTAATTCACCCCTCCACTTT.

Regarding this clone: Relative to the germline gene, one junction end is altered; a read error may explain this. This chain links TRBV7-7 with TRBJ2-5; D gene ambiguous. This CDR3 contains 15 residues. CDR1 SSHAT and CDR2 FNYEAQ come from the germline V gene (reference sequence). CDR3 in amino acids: CASSKWTGRKETQYF. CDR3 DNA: TGTGCTAGCAGCAAATGGACGGGCCGGAAAGAGACCCAGTACTTC.

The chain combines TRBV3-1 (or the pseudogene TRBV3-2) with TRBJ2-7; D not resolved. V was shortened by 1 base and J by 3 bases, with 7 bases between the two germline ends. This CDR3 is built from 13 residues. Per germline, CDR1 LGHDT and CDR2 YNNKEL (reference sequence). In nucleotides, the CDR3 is TGTGCCAGCAGCCAAGGTTCAGTCTACGAGCAGTACTTC. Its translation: CASSQGSVYEQYF.

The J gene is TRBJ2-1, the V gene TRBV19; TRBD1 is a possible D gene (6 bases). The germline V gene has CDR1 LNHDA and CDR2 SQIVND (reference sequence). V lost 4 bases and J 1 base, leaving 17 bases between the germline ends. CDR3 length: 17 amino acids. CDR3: CASSSGEAGASYNEQFF. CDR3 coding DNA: TGTGCCAGTAGTAGCGGCGAGGCAGGGGCTTCCTACAATGAGCAGTTCTTC.

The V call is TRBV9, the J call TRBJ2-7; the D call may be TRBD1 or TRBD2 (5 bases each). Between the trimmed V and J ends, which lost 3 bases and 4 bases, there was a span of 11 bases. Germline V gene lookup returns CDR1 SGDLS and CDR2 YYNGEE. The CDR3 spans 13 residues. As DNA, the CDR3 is TGTGCCAGCAGCGAGGGACCGCAATACGAGCAGTACTTC. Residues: CASSEGPQYEQYF. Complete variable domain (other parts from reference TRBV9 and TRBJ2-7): DSGVTQTPKHLITATGQRVTLRCSPRSGDLSVYWYQQSLDQGLQFLIQYYNGEERAKGNILERFSAQQFPDLHSELNLSSLELGDSALYFCASSEGPQYEQYFGPGTRLTVT.

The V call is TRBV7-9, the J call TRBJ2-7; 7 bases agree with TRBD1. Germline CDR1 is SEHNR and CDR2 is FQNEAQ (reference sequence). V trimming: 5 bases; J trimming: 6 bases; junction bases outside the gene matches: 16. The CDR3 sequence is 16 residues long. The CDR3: CASSRLSPQGRGEQYF. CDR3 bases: TGTGCCAGCAGCCGTCTTTCCCCACAGGGGCGAGGCGAGCAGTACTTC.